The following is a T cell receptor beta chain sequence with its context. This sample stems from a study of T cells of healthy individuals. A single record per CDR3 protein comes from TCRdb applying MiXCR to the 5' RACE reads. The repertoire holds approximately 100,000 distinct CDR3 sequences, approximately 15% seen once, with 6.2% in the top ten. The clonotype originates from a human donor in good health.

CDR3 DNA: TGCGCCAGCAGCTTGGTGGCCAGATTGACCGGGGAGCTGTTTTTT. Its protein is CASSLVARLTGELFF. This chain connects TRBV5-1 to TRBJ2-2; no definite D call. The CDR3 consists of 15 residues. The germline V gene has CDR1 SGHRS and CDR2 YFSETQ. V gave up 0 bases and J gave up 5 bases, with 11 bases separating them.